This entry describes one TCR beta chain. Its antigen is undetermined. Data came from immunoSEQ multiplex PCR; TCRdb stores just in-frame clones and leaves some out. The data hold tens of thousands of clones, with roughly 90% observed a single time. These data are taken from a study of T cells in localized non-small cell lung cancer. CDR3 length equals 14 residues. Germline V gene sequence: CDR1 SQVTM, CDR2 ANQGSEA. Trimming pared 4 bases from V and 2 bases from J, leaving 12 bases between. Study observations and caveats: In adjacent lung appeared a median about 57 of the top 100 tumor clones. Among the tissues sampled, uninvolved adjacent lung had the highest T cell clonality, above tumor. Elevated circulating T cell density in blood was associated with longer overall survival.

V is TRBV29-1 and J is TRBJ2-4; D remains ambiguous. The sequence came from a man between 35 and 75 years old with stage I squamous cell lung carcinoma. The sequencing used peripheral blood, collected before any cancer treatment. The CDR3 is CSVVVLLSKNIQYF. The CDR3 bases are TGCAGCGTTGTGGTGCTGCTATCCAAAAACATTCAGTACTTC.